These 13 T cell receptor delta chains were all obtained from the same sample, sequenced in a study of gamma-delta T cells after stem cell transplantation. TCRdb called clones anew from the RT-PCR reads with CATT. This table has about 11,000 delta-chain clones, over 1% appearing once. What was sequenced was gamma-delta T cells. These receptors were taken from a human donor. It is not recorded whose cells these are; they may come from a transplant donor.

This clone was detected many times. V and J are TRDV2 and TRDJ1; the match to TRDD3 covers 9 bases. V was clipped by 0 bases and J by 3 bases; unmatched bases: 16. The CDR3 is made up of 19 amino acids. Germline V gene sequence: CDR1 GEAIGNYY, CDR2 EKD. The CDR3 reads CACDTVTGGLRWDADKLIF. CDR3 nucleotides: TGTGCCTGTGACACCGTAACTGGGGGACTTCGTTGGGACGCCGATAAACTCATCTTT.

This clone was seen at least ten times. Distinct nucleotide sequences in the sample also encode this CDR3. The rearrangement links TRDV2 to TRDJ1; D is uncertain. CDR1 and CDR2 (germline): GEAIGNYY, EKD. This CDR3 is 15 amino acids long. V was cut by 0 bases and J by 0 bases, with 10 bases left in between. The CDR3 coding sequence is TGTGCCTGTGACACCGTTAGCAAATACACCGATAAACTCATCTTT. Its protein is CACDTVSKYTDKLIF.

At least ten counts were recorded for this clone. The rearrangement links TRDV2 to TRDJ2, with 10 nucleotides matching TRDD3. From germline, CDR1 is GEAIGNYY and CDR2 EKD. With V trimmed by 0 bases and J by 12 bases, 18 bases remained unmatched. The length of the CDR3 is 18 residues. CDR3 protein: CACDTVPTPVLGDHKLFF. In nucleotides, the CDR3 is TGTGCCTGTGACACCGTTCCTACCCCTGTACTGGGGGATCATAAACTCTTCTTT.

This clone was counted between two and nine times. The J gene is TRDJ1, the V gene TRDV2; the match to TRDD3 covers 7 bases. CDR1 and CDR2 (germline): GEAIGNYY, EKD. The CDR3 length is 16 residues. J lost 1 base, V lost 0 bases, and 7 bases had no gene match. The CDR3 here is CACDTVGDGLTDKLIF. The CDR3, as DNA: TGTGCCTGTGACACCGTGGGGGACGGACTCACCGATAAACTCATCTTT.

The sample holds a few counts of this clone. A much bigger clone sits one base away, suggesting this may be a read error. Other nucleotide sequences in the sample specify the same CDR3. The V gene is TRDV2, the J gene TRDJ1; TRDD3 agrees at 8 bases. The CDR3 covers 15 residues. The germline V gene has CDR1 GEAIGNYY and CDR2 EKD. With 0 bases clipped from V and 6 bases from J, the junction kept 8 bases outside the gene matches. The DNA of the CDR3 is TGTGCCTGTGACACCCCATGGCTGGGGGACCATAAACTCATCTTT. Translation gives CACDTPWLGDHKLIF.

This clone was seen repeatedly, ten times or more. Additional DNA sequences in this sample encode the identical CDR3. The CDR3: CACDTVSGLGILGADKLIF. The CDR3 DNA follows: TGTGCCTGTGACACCGTATCTGGGTTGGGGATACTGGGAGCCGATAAACTCATCTTT. The V call is TRDV2, the J call TRDJ1; 8 nucleotides match TRDD3. Germline V gene lookup returns CDR1 GEAIGNYY and CDR2 EKD. J was trimmed by 3 bases and V by 0 bases; bases with no gene match: 17. The CDR3 is 19 residues long.

This clone was found many times. J is TRDJ3 and V is TRDV2; TRDD3 matches 8 bases. The CDR3 extends over 19 amino acids. With 3 bases clipped from V and 0 bases from J, the junction kept 9 bases outside the gene matches. Germline lookup yields CDR1 GEAIGNYY and CDR2 EKD. DNA for the CDR3: TGTGCCTGTGACGCCGCCGATACTGGGGGCTCCTGGGACACCCGACAGATGTTTTTC. This gives the protein CACDAADTGGSWDTRQMFF.

This clone occurred many times. This chain connects TRDV2 to TRDJ1; 7 nucleotides agree with TRDD3. The CDR3 contains 14 residues. Germline lookup yields CDR1 GEAIGNYY and CDR2 EKD. With 0 bases clipped from V and 6 bases from J, the junction kept 6 bases outside the gene matches. This chain's CDR3 is CACDTVGGSNKLIF. The CDR3 bases are TGTGCCTGTGACACCGTCGGGGGATCAAATAAACTCATCTTT.

This clone has a count of ten or more. The sample carries other DNA sequences with the same CDR3. The rearrangement uses TRDV2 and TRDJ1, with 9 bases aligning to TRDD3. Trimming cost V 3 bases and J 0 bases; bases outside gene matches: 4. The CDR3 consists of 15 residues. Germline CDR1 is GEAIGNYY and CDR2 is EKD. The CDR3 is CACDVLGDYTDKLIF. CDR3 coding DNA: TGTGCCTGTGACGTACTGGGGGACTACACCGATAAACTCATCTTT.

Concerning this clone itself: TCRdb lists the protein of a much larger clone for this DNA, which differs at residue 12, so this is likely a read error; the protein given here is translated from the DNA itself. V gene TRDV2 combines with J gene TRDJ1; the match to TRDD3 covers 11 bases. J lost 3 bases, V lost 1 base, and 9 bases had no gene match. The CDR3 has 17 amino acids. The V gene's germline CDR1 is GEAIGNYY and CDR2 EKD. The CDR3 DNA reads as TGTGCCTGTGACACACTGGGGGATAAGCGCGGAGCCGATAAACTCATCTTT. Translation: CACDTLGDKRGADKLIF.

V usage is TRDV2 and J usage is TRDJ1; 8 bases are a match to TRDD3. The germline gives CDR1 GEAIGNYY, CDR2 EKD. J lost 4 bases, V lost 3 bases, and 9 bases had no gene match. The CDR3 covers 15 residues. CDR3 DNA: TGTGCCTGTGACCGACTGGGGGGCGCCATCGATAAACTCATCTTT. Translating it yields CACDRLGGAIDKLIF.

This clone is classed as medium-sized. The V gene is TRDV2, the J gene TRDJ1; D is possibly TRDD3 (5 bases). Trimming removed 1 base at V and 1 base at J, with 12 bases between. Germline CDR1 and CDR2: GEAIGNYY and EKD. The CDR3 is 15 amino acids. The CDR3 protein is CACDTLGTATDKLIF. CDR3 nucleotide sequence: TGTGCCTGTGACACTTTGGGGACCGCCACCGATAAACTCATCTTT.

With regard to this clone: The TCRdb protein comes from a much larger clone and disagrees with this DNA's translation at residue 12, likely due to a read error; the protein given here is derived from the DNA. This chain connects TRDV2 to TRDJ1; 12 bases are shared with TRDD3. This CDR3 contains 19 residues. Germline CDR1 is GEAIGNYY and CDR2 is EKD. Germline trimming cut 3 bases from V and 0 bases from J; bases unmatched to any gene: 13. CDR3 sequence reads: CACDPAGGYEEAYTDKLIF. The CDR3 DNA reads as TGTGCCTGTGACCCAGCTGGGGGATACGAAGAGGCCTACACCGATAAACTCATCTTT.